The sequence of this TCR beta chain was determined in a study of T cells in Graves' hyperthyroidism and ophthalmopathy (dated by TCRdb to the late 2010s). The study in broad terms: Peripheral blood was sampled at the time of initial diagnosis, prior to any treatment. In roughly six Graves' hyperthyroidism patients, the study also compared T-cell repertoires from thyroid tissue with T-cell repertoires from blood. For training and testing, the 100 or so patients in the discovery cohort were randomly divided in a 7:3 ratio. To identify TCR V-J signatures that set the groups apart, the researchers used a discovery cohort of 100 or so patients, made up of some 41 with Graves' ophthalmopathy and about 59 with stable Graves' hyperthyroidism. According to the paper, TCR Vbeta CDR3 sequencing was carried out on 135 peripheral blood samples, which came from 40 to 45 ophthalmopathy, 70 to 80 hyperthyroidism and some 17 progressor patients. Once sampling was done, hyperthyroidism patients were given methimazole at a starting dose of 30 mg daily, whereas ophthalmopathy patients were given high-dose intravenous methylprednisolone. Prospective prediction of ophthalmopathy was tested in an independent validation cohort consisting of about 19 hyperthyroidism patients and some 16 patients who later progressed to ophthalmopathy. General study outcomes and caveats: Most expanded thyroid clonotypes (frequency above 0.001) were also detected in blood, suggesting blood repertoires may reflect thyroid immune responses. No statistical method was used to fix the sample size in advance, and group allocation was not hidden from the investigators. In validation, the model predicted progression to ophthalmopathy with 55% to 71% sensitivity and 72% to 75% specificity, a median of around six months before onset. A 13 V-J signature model separated ophthalmopathy from stable hyperthyroidism, with over 85% sensitivity and roughly 82% specificity in cross-validation and 80%/75% in testing.

V is cut back by 4 bases and J by 7 bases, with 8 bases in the junction unmatched. From its cysteine to its phenylalanine, the CDR3 spans 16 amino acids. Kept here is only the CDR3 DNA, which spans 48 bases and is read in frame from base 1. According to the germline V gene, CDR1 reads SGHTA and CDR2 reads FQGNSA. In the ophthalmopathy patients, disease was moderately to severely active, with a Clinical Activity Score of 3 or more, a NOSPECS grade of 4 or more, and a duration of less than 3 months. Exclusion was applied to patients with uncontrolled infections, other autoimmune diseases, pregnancy or lactation. Diagnoses relied on clinical symptoms, serum thyroxine and TRAb, thyroid ultrasound and orbital computed tomography. Ficoll-Paque density gradient centrifugation was used to isolate PBMCs from approximately 10 ml of fresh peripheral blood. Total RNA was extracted using Trizol reagent, and RNA quality was assessed on an Agilent 2100 Bioanalyzer.

Note on this clonotype: What antigen it recognizes has not been identified. Qualities for individual bases were not recorded, and no much larger clone is one base off.

TCR beta CDR3 regions were amplified from RNA transcripts. The TCR CDR3 was subjected to a first round of RT-PCR using the HTBI primer set and the Qiagen OneStep RT-PCR kit. The libraries were constructed in a second round of multiplex PCR and then size-selected and purified. The libraries were sequenced on an Illumina HiSeq2000 using paired-end 100 bp reads. The authors processed their data as follows. SOAPnuke was used to process the raw data, throwing out any read that contained adapters or uncalled bases, had a mean Phred below 15, or lacked an exact constant-primer or identifier match. COPE v1.2.5 was used to merge high-quality paired reads, and clonotypes were defined as unique nucleotide sequences. MiTCR v1.1 was used to align the clonotypes against IMGT TRBV, TRBD and TRBJ reference segments. Analysis was restricted to V-J combinations with a frequency above 0.0001, which covered roughly 99% of repertoires. The TCS score was defined as F50 (clonal expansion) divided by E x V (chaos), with BLOSUM62-based TCRdist calculated between CDR3 peptides within each V-J. Welch's t-statistics and random forest reduced fewer than 600 V-J features to roughly 13, which were used in a naive Bayes classifier (R e1071). TCRdb applied fastp at Q25 and MiXCR to the public reads, then kept only in-frame beta chains. Rows matching on CDR3 protein sequence are summarized as one entry with the most common DNA and genes. The V and J calls and clone size are TCRdb's, not the authors'. Within this sample are around 600,000 distinct CDR3 sequences, with roughly 16% of them counted one time only. Jointly, the top ten make up about 3.5% of the sample.

The chain was built from TRBV7-2 and TRBJ1-4; 11 central nucleotides agree with TRBD1. The TCR originated in a middle-aged woman with Graves' ophthalmopathy. The sample consisted of blood. The DNA sequence is TGTGCCAGCAGCTCCACCGGGACAGGGGGAGGTGAAAAACTGTTTTTT. This translates into CASSSTGTGGGEKLFF.